This T cell receptor (beta chain) was identified in a study of blood T cell repertoires in COVID-19. Looking at the study overall: There were acute and convalescent COVID-19 samples, and they came from the United States, Italy and Spain. T cells, B-cell-depleted T cells, or PBMCs supplied cDNA or gDNA.

V dropped 1 base and J dropped 0 bases, with 7 bases sitting between them. The germline CDR1 and CDR2 sequences are MGHRA and YSYEKL. The CDR3 contains 16 residues. As originally analysed: Estimation of nucleated cell counts was performed using reference gene primer amplification. Assay: immunoSEQ multiplex PCR; the TCRdb copy retains only in-frame clones and omits some. The V and J calls and clone size are taken from that table; D and trimming were inferred from the DNA. The sample includes fewer than 90,000 clones, about 85% seen only once; the top ten take 3.9%. The origin of this receptor is a man aged 65 to 85 with active COVID-19. V gene TRBV4-1 combines with J gene TRBJ2-6; tentative D call: TRBD2 (5 bases). The sample taken for sequencing was peripheral blood. For the CDR3, the DNA is TGCGCCAGCAGCCAAGCGGGGATCTCTGGGGCCAACGTCCTGACTTTC. It is translated as CASSQAGISGANVLTF.